One and the same sample provided the 14 T cell receptor beta chains below, sequenced in a study of OX40 agonist ivuxolimab in advanced cancers. Sequencing used immunoSEQ multiplex PCR; TCRdb keeps in-frame clones, though not all of them. The profile shows more than 60,000 clones, around 82% of them singletons. The material sequenced was CD4+ or CD8+ T cells sorted from blood, taken in a trial of the OX40 agonist ivuxolimab. The receptors come from an adult with an advanced solid tumor such as melanoma, head and neck, liver or kidney cancer.

V and J are TRBV6-7 and TRBJ1-5; maybe TRBD1 (5 bases). TRBV6-7 is an ORF, with its function uncertain. The CDR3 extends over 13 amino acids. Trimming removed 6 bases at V and 5 bases at J, with 11 bases between. CDR3 sequence: CASRGVEDQPQHF. The DNA for the CDR3 is TGTGCCAGCAGGGGGGTCGAGGATCAGCCCCAGCATTTT.

V is TRBV5-4 and J is TRBJ1-6; 7 bases line up with TRBD1. The CDR3 has 16 residues. J was trimmed by 6 bases and V by 4 bases; bases with no gene match: 10. Germline V gene sequence: CDR1 SGHNT, CDR2 YYREEE (reference sequence). The CDR3 nucleotides are TGTGCCAGCAGCCGTGACAGGGTTGATGGTAATTCACCCCTCCACTTT. It specifies CASSRDRVDGNSPLHF.

This chain connects TRBV28 to TRBJ1-2, with D possibly TRBD1 on 5 matching bases. CDR3 length: 15 residues. The V end was cut by 5 bases, the J end by 4 bases, with 17 bases between. Germline V gene lookup returns CDR1 MDHEN and CDR2 SYDVKM. The CDR3 sequence is CASSAGGGIGYGYTF. In DNA form, the CDR3 reads TGTGCCAGCAGTGCCGGCGGGGGGATAGGCTATGGCTACACCTTC.

V usage is TRBV5-1 and J usage is TRBJ2-1; 10 nucleotides align to TRBD2. Germline CDR1 is SGHRS and CDR2 is YFSETQ. The length of the CDR3 is 15 residues. J lost 9 bases, V lost 0 bases, and 6 bases had no gene match. CDR3 in amino acids: CASSLVERGGLEQFF. DNA for the CDR3: TGCGCCAGCAGCTTGGTCGAGCGGGGGGGCCTTGAGCAGTTCTTC.

This clone showed up just a few times. The chain recombines TRBV2 with TRBJ1-5; D gene ambiguous. CDR3 size: 13 residues. V was trimmed by 7 bases and J by 5 bases, leaving 12 bases between them. CDR1 is SNHLY and CDR2 is FYNNEI in the germline V gene. The CDR3 DNA is TGTGCCAGCAAGGTGAGGGAATATCAGCCCCAGCATTTT. It translates to CASKVREYQPQHF.

This chain joins TRBV25-1 and TRBJ1-2, with no clear D. With 1 base removed from V and 4 bases from J, the gap between germline ends came to 10 bases. The CDR3 runs to 14 residues. Germline lookup yields CDR1 MGHDK and CDR2 SYGVNS. CDR3 amino acids: CASSESGTIYGYTF. The CDR3 coding sequence is TGTGCCAGCAGTGAATCGGGCACGATCTATGGCTACACCTTC.

This rearrangement joins TRBV27 to TRBJ2-3, with 9 bases fitting TRBD2. Per germline, CDR1 MNHEY and CDR2 SMNVEV (reference sequence). V was clipped by 6 bases and J by 10 bases; unmatched bases: 20. The CDR3 loop spans 17 amino acids. CDR3 loop: CASRAQNVAGGLRAQYF. In nucleotides, the CDR3 is TGTGCCAGCAGAGCCCAGAACGTCGCGGGGGGGCTGAGGGCGCAGTATTTT.

This sequence joins TRBV4-2 and TRBJ2-2; 9 bases line up with TRBD1. V lost 0 bases and J lost 6; bases outside the gene matches: 17. CDR3 length equals 20 residues. Per the germline V gene, CDR1 is LGHNA and CDR2 is YNFKEQ. For the CDR3, the DNA is TGTGCCAGCAGCCAAGATCCAGTGGTGGCGGGACAGGGAAGTCCCGGGGAGCTGTTTTTT. Translated, it gives CASSQDPVVAGQGSPGELFF.

This clone was seen once. The chain joins TRBV19 to TRBJ1-5; TRBD1 matches at 8 bases. There are 15 residues in the CDR3. Germline CDR1 is LNHDA and CDR2 is SQIVND (reference sequence). V was pared by 6 bases and J by 2 bases, with 6 bases of the junction left unmatched. The CDR3 loop reads CASSATGVRNQPQHF. The DNA for the CDR3 is TGTGCCAGTAGCGCGACAGGGGTGCGCAATCAGCCCCAGCATTTT.

The chain employs TRBV4-2 and TRBJ1-2, with 9 bases identical to TRBD1. Germline V lookup: CDR1 LGHNA, CDR2 YNFKEQ. The CDR3 totals 16 residues. V lost 0 bases to trimming and J lost 4 bases; unmatched junction nucleotides: 6. The CDR3 here is CASSQEGNRGPYGYTF. DNA of the CDR3: TGTGCCAGCAGCCAAGAAGGAAACAGGGGGCCCTATGGCTACACCTTC.

V gene TRBV7-6 combines with J gene TRBJ1-1; D remains unclear. V lost 1 base and J lost 1, with 4 bases in between. The germline gives CDR1 SGHVS, CDR2 FNYEAQ. The CDR3 has 13 amino acids. The CDR3, as DNA: TGTGCCAGCAGCTTAGACCAGAACACTGAAGCTTTCTTT. Protein product: CASSLDQNTEAFF. Variable domain in full (rest from reference TRBV7-6 and TRBJ1-1): GAGVSQSPRYKVTKRGQDVALRCDPISGHVSLYWYRQALGQGPEFLTYFNYEAQQDKSGLPNDRFSAERPEGSISTLTIQRTEQRDSAMYRCASSLDQNTEAFFGQGTRLTVV.

The V and J genes are TRBV4-3 and TRBJ1-1, with TRBD1 identical over 10 bases. Unmatched junction bases numbered 2, after V lost 2 bases and J lost 5 bases. Germline V lookup: CDR1 LGHNA, CDR2 YSLEER. The CDR3 contains 14 residues. In DNA, the CDR3 is TGCGCCAGCAGCCAAAAGGACAGGGGGACTGAAGCTTTCTTT. Its translation: CASSQKDRGTEAFF.

This chain joins TRBV19 and TRBJ2-1, with 11 bases identical to TRBD1. From germline, CDR1 is LNHDA and CDR2 SQIVND (reference sequence). V shed 3 bases and J 7 bases; nucleotides not matched to a gene: 5. There are 15 residues in the CDR3. The CDR3 sequence: CASSIHRDRGNEQFF. The CDR3 DNA reads TGTGCCAGTAGTATTCACCGGGACAGGGGGAATGAGCAGTTCTTC.

The genes are TRBV21-1 and TRBJ1-4; no check of the table's D call, TRBD1, against the DNA was made. TRBV21-1 is reported as a pseudogene. The CDR3 is made up of 14 amino acids. CDR3 DNA: TGTGCCAGCCTACAGGGGGCGCAGGCTGAAAAACTGTTTTTT. This codes for CASLQGAQAEKLFF.